These T cell receptor beta chains were read from a single sample in a study of PD-1 blockade in classical Hodgkin lymphoma. Clones were sequenced by immunoSEQ multiplex PCR, and TCRdb holds only the in-frame ones, with some missing. This table has about 58,000 clones, approximately 90% appearing once. The sequencing used peripheral blood mononuclear cells (PBMCs), collected before the second cycle of nivolumab. Receptors originate from a human donor with classical Hodgkin lymphoma. Each CDR3 is given with its conserved first and last residue. The order of the fields is J gene, clone size, D gene, V gene, CDR3 protein, CDR3 DNA. D genes are given only for firm matches. Clone size is stated in some rows and not others, as once, few, many or a class when expanded.

j_gene: TRBJ1-5; abundance: .; d_gene: .; v_gene: TRBV7-3; CDR3aa: CASSSQIDEPQHF; CDR3nt: TGTGCCAGCAGCTCCCAAATCGATGAGCCCCAGCATTTT
j_gene: TRBJ2-3; abundance: .; d_gene: .; v_gene: TRBV25-1; CDR3aa: CASRTSSPGADTQYF; CDR3nt: TGTGCCAGCAGGACATCCTCGCCGGGGGCAGATACGCAGTATTTT
j_gene: TRBJ1-3; abundance: .; d_gene: .; v_gene: TRBV5-5; CDR3aa: CASSAGVGSSGNTIYF; CDR3nt: TGTGCCAGCAGCGCGGGCGTCGGGTCCTCTGGAAACACCATATATTTT
j_gene: TRBJ2-5; abundance: .; d_gene: TRBD2; v_gene: TRBV7-3; CDR3aa: CASSQGLAEQETQYF; CDR3nt: TGTGCCAGCAGTCAGGGACTAGCGGAGCAAGAGACCCAGTACTTC
j_gene: TRBJ1-2; abundance: .; d_gene: .; v_gene: TRBV20-1; CDR3aa: CSATDVYGYTF; CDR3nt: TGCAGTGCTACCGACGTTTATGGCTACACCTTC
j_gene: TRBJ2-2; abundance: .; d_gene: .; v_gene: TRBV15; CDR3aa: CATSNRKERGELFF; CDR3nt: TGTGCCACCAGCAACCGGAAGGAGAGAGGGGAGCTGTTTTTT
j_gene: TRBJ2-7; abundance: .; d_gene: .; v_gene: TRBV7-6; CDR3aa: CASSLRELGTYEQYF; CDR3nt: TGTGCCAGCAGCCTTCGGGAGTTGGGCACCTACGAGCAGTACTTC
j_gene: TRBJ1-1; abundance: .; d_gene: .; v_gene: TRBV7-8; CDR3aa: CASSLEMASRGAFF; CDR3nt: TGTGCCAGCAGCTTAGAAATGGCCTCCCGAGGGGCTTTCTTT
j_gene: TRBJ1-6; abundance: .; d_gene: .; v_gene: TRBV6-5; CDR3aa: CASSYEARVNSPLHF; CDR3nt: TGTGCCAGCAGTTACGAGGCCCGGGTTAATTCACCCCTCCACTTT
j_gene: TRBJ2-1; abundance: .; d_gene: .; v_gene: TRBV9; CDR3aa: CASSASSYNEQFF; CDR3nt: TGTGCGTCTAGCGCGAGCTCCTACAATGAGCAGTTCTTC
j_gene: TRBJ2-3; abundance: .; d_gene: .; v_gene: TRBV6-4; CDR3aa: CASSDYDTDTQYF; CDR3nt: TGTGCCAGCAGTGACTACGACACAGATACGCAGTATTTT
j_gene: TRBJ1-2; abundance: .; d_gene: .; v_gene: TRBV5-1; CDR3aa: CASSLAGPGSGYTF; CDR3nt: TGCGCCAGCAGCTTGGCGGGTCCTGGGAGTGGCTACACCTTC
j_gene: TRBJ2-5; abundance: .; d_gene: .; v_gene: TRBV5-1; CDR3aa: CASTSTGQETQYF; CDR3nt: TGCGCCAGCACCAGTACGGGGCAAGAGACCCAGTACTTC
j_gene: TRBJ2-7; abundance: .; d_gene: .; v_gene: TRBV6-5; CDR3aa: CASSPPLHWGEQYF; CDR3nt: TGTGCCAGCAGCCCCCCGCTCCATTGGGGCGAGCAGTACTTC
j_gene: TRBJ1-6; abundance: .; d_gene: TRBD1; v_gene: TRBV19; CDR3aa: CASSPSGGSYNSPLHF; CDR3nt: TGTGCCAGTAGTCCATCAGGGGGCTCCTATAATTCACCCCTCCACTTT
j_gene: TRBJ2-1; abundance: .; d_gene: TRBD2; v_gene: TRBV11-2; CDR3aa: CASSLDYPGGAIEQFF; CDR3nt: TGTGCCAGCAGCTTAGATTACCCCGGGGGGGCGATTGAGCAGTTCTTC
j_gene: TRBJ1-6; abundance: .; d_gene: .; v_gene: TRBV2; CDR3aa: CASSLDSQRNNSPLHF; CDR3nt: TGTGCCAGCAGTCTGGACAGCCAACGCAATAATTCACCCCTCCACTTT
j_gene: TRBJ2-2; abundance: .; d_gene: .; v_gene: TRBV29-1; CDR3aa: CSVAQAGELFF; CDR3nt: TGCAGCGTTGCCCAGGCCGGGGAGCTGTTTTTT
j_gene: TRBJ1-4; abundance: .; d_gene: .; v_gene: TRBV7-9; CDR3aa: CASSFFFDSLNEKLFF; CDR3nt: TGTGCCAGCAGCTTTTTTTTCGACAGTTTAAATGAAAAACTGTTTTTT
j_gene: TRBJ1-1; abundance: .; d_gene: .; v_gene: TRBV19; CDR3aa: CASSVPLGGKNTEAFF; CDR3nt: TGTGCCAGTAGCGTGCCACTCGGAGGGAAGAACACTGAAGCTTTCTTT
j_gene: TRBJ2-6; abundance: once; d_gene: .; v_gene: TRBV18; CDR3aa: CASSAAAYSGANVLTF; CDR3nt: TGTGCCAGCTCAGCAGCGGCCTACTCTGGGGCCAACGTCCTGACTTTC
j_gene: TRBJ1-4; abundance: .; d_gene: .; v_gene: TRBV18; CDR3aa: CASSPPVGTNEKLFF; CDR3nt: TGTGCCAGCTCACCTCCCGTTGGGACTAATGAAAAACTGTTTTTT
j_gene: TRBJ2-7; abundance: .; d_gene: TRBD2; v_gene: TRBV18; CDR3aa: CASSPGTSGIEEQYF; CDR3nt: TGTGCCAGCTCACCGGGGACTAGCGGGATTGAAGAGCAGTACTTC
j_gene: TRBJ2-1; abundance: .; d_gene: TRBD2; v_gene: TRBV28; CDR3aa: CASSLGGGRAHEQFF; CDR3nt: TGTGCCAGCAGTTTAGGTGGCGGGAGGGCCCATGAGCAGTTCTTC
j_gene: TRBJ2-7; abundance: .; d_gene: .; v_gene: TRBV27; CDR3aa: CASGTGTSGYEQYF; CDR3nt: TGTGCCAGCGGAACCGGGACAAGCGGCTACGAGCAGTACTTC
j_gene: TRBJ1-2; abundance: .; d_gene: .; v_gene: TRBV6-1; CDR3aa: CASSEAQGVNYGYTF; CDR3nt: TGTGCCAGCAGTGAAGCCCAGGGAGTGAACTATGGCTACACCTTC
j_gene: TRBJ1-1; abundance: few; d_gene: .; v_gene: TRBV10-3; CDR3aa: CAIPLPGTEEAFF; CDR3nt: TGTGCCATCCCCCTCCCGGGCACAGAAGAAGCTTTCTTT
j_gene: TRBJ2-1; abundance: .; d_gene: TRBD2; v_gene: TRBV2; CDR3aa: CASTRRGYNEQFF; CDR3nt: TGTGCCAGCACGCGGCGGGGGTACAATGAGCAGTTCTTC
j_gene: TRBJ2-6; abundance: .; d_gene: .; v_gene: TRBV7-9; CDR3aa: CASSFAGANVLTF; CDR3nt: TGTGCCAGCAGCTTCGCTGGGGCCAACGTCCTGACTTTC
j_gene: TRBJ1-4; abundance: .; d_gene: .; v_gene: TRBV28; CDR3aa: CASSTGNEKLFF; CDR3nt: TGTGCCAGCAGTACTGGGAATGAAAAACTGTTTTTT
j_gene: TRBJ2-7; abundance: .; d_gene: .; v_gene: TRBV27; CDR3aa: CASSLSLQDPYEQYF; CDR3nt: TGTGCCAGCAGTTTATCGTTACAGGATCCCTACGAGCAGTACTTC
j_gene: TRBJ2-5; abundance: .; d_gene: .; v_gene: TRBV29-1; CDR3aa: CSVVSGLETQYF; CDR3nt: TGCAGCGTTGTCTCAGGGCTAGAGACCCAGTACTTC
j_gene: TRBJ1-5; abundance: .; d_gene: .; v_gene: TRBV10-3; CDR3aa: CAISPGPYSNQPQHF; CDR3nt: TGTGCCATCAGCCCGGGACCATATAGCAATCAGCCCCAGCATTTT
j_gene: TRBJ2-7; abundance: .; d_gene: .; v_gene: TRBV7-9; CDR3aa: CASSLAVPATDVEQYF; CDR3nt: TGTGCCAGCAGCTTAGCGGTCCCGGCCACGGACGTCGAGCAGTACTTC
j_gene: TRBJ2-3; abundance: once; d_gene: .; v_gene: TRBV19; CDR3aa: CASSTTGSTDTQYF; CDR3nt: TGTGCCAGTAGTACGACAGGAAGCACAGATACGCAGTATTTT
j_gene: TRBJ1-4; abundance: .; d_gene: .; v_gene: TRBV12-5; CDR3aa: CASGLDPPRGEKLFF; CDR3nt: TGTGCTAGTGGCCTTGACCCTCCCCGTGGTGAAAAACTGTTTTTT
j_gene: TRBJ2-7; abundance: .; d_gene: TRBD1; v_gene: TRBV5-1; CDR3aa: CASLQLVDRASYEQYF; CDR3nt: TGCGCCAGCCTACAATTAGTGGACAGGGCTTCCTACGAGCAGTACTTC
j_gene: TRBJ2-7; abundance: .; d_gene: .; v_gene: TRBV10-3; CDR3aa: CAIGSGQGNEQYF; CDR3nt: TGTGCCATCGGATCTGGGCAGGGCAACGAGCAGTACTTC
j_gene: TRBJ2-3; abundance: .; d_gene: TRBD2; v_gene: TRBV5-4; CDR3aa: CASRGLAGGDTQYF; CDR3nt: TGTGCCAGCAGGGGACTAGCGGGGGGGGATACGCAGTATTTT
j_gene: TRBJ1-4; abundance: .; d_gene: .; v_gene: TRBV27; CDR3aa: CASSFRQTNEKLFF; CDR3nt: TGTGCCAGCAGTTTTAGGCAGACTAATGAAAAACTGTTTTTT
j_gene: TRBJ2-5; abundance: .; d_gene: TRBD1; v_gene: TRBV19; CDR3aa: CASSRTGEETQYF; CDR3nt: TGTGCCAGCAGTAGGACAGGGGAAGAGACCCAGTACTTC
j_gene: TRBJ1-6; abundance: once; d_gene: .; v_gene: TRBV2; CDR3aa: CASTLRGAGNSPLHF; CDR3nt: TGTGCCAGCACCCTTAGAGGGGCGGGAAATTCACCCCTCCACTTT
j_gene: TRBJ1-2; abundance: .; d_gene: .; v_gene: TRBV6-5; CDR3aa: CASSSLAGQINYGYTF; CDR3nt: TGTGCCAGCAGTTCGCTTGCAGGACAGATTAACTATGGCTACACCTTC
j_gene: TRBJ1-1; abundance: medium-sized; d_gene: TRBD1; v_gene: TRBV18; CDR3aa: CASSFEQGAREAFF; CDR3nt: TGTGCCAGCTCCTTCGAACAGGGGGCTCGGGAAGCTTTCTTT
j_gene: TRBJ2-7; abundance: .; d_gene: .; v_gene: TRBV27; CDR3aa: CASSTAGTYEQYF; CDR3nt: TGTGCCAGCAGTACGGCAGGGACCTACGAGCAGTACTTC
j_gene: TRBJ2-5; abundance: .; d_gene: .; v_gene: TRBV27; CDR3aa: CASSLWGGPQETQYF; CDR3nt: TGTGCCAGCAGTTTATGGGGCGGACCCCAAGAGACCCAGTACTTC
j_gene: TRBJ1-5; abundance: .; d_gene: TRBD1; v_gene: TRBV2; CDR3aa: CASSDEQGSNQPQHF; CDR3nt: TGTGCCAGCAGTGATGAACAGGGGAGCAATCAGCCCCAGCATTTT
j_gene: TRBJ2-3; abundance: .; d_gene: TRBD2; v_gene: TRBV7-9; CDR3aa: CASSLGLAGITDTQYF; CDR3nt: TGTGCCAGCAGCTTAGGGCTAGCGGGGATCACAGATACGCAGTATTTT
j_gene: TRBJ1-2; abundance: .; d_gene: .; v_gene: TRBV5-1; CDR3aa: CASTTGYYGYTF; CDR3nt: TGCGCCAGCACGACGGGCTACTATGGCTACACCTTC
j_gene: TRBJ2-1; abundance: .; d_gene: TRBD2; v_gene: TRBV9; CDR3aa: CASSPRPGGGHDEQFF; CDR3nt: TGTGCCAGCAGCCCCCGGCCGGGGGGGGGCCACGATGAGCAGTTCTTC
j_gene: TRBJ1-2; abundance: .; d_gene: .; v_gene: TRBV19; CDR3aa: CASSILRQAVSGYTF; CDR3nt: TGTGCCAGTAGTATCCTACGACAGGCCGTGTCGGGCTACACCTTC
j_gene: TRBJ1-6; abundance: .; d_gene: .; v_gene: TRBV27; CDR3aa: CASSPYPNSPLHF; CDR3nt: TGTGCCAGCAGTCCCTACCCGAATTCACCCCTCCACTTT
j_gene: TRBJ1-5; abundance: .; d_gene: .; v_gene: TRBV7-9; CDR3aa: CASSSFTDSPNQPQHF; CDR3nt: TGTGCCAGCAGCTCATTCACGGACAGCCCTAATCAGCCCCAGCATTTT
j_gene: TRBJ2-7; abundance: .; d_gene: .; v_gene: TRBV27; CDR3aa: CASSLSSRPHYEQYF; CDR3nt: TGTGCCAGCAGTTTATCCTCTCGGCCGCACTACGAGCAGTACTTC
j_gene: TRBJ1-2; abundance: .; d_gene: .; v_gene: TRBV29-1; CDR3aa: CSVEDPGGRSYGYTF; CDR3nt: TGCAGCGTTGAAGATCCTGGGGGGCGCAGCTATGGCTACACCTTC
j_gene: TRBJ2-7; abundance: .; d_gene: TRBD1; v_gene: TRBV19; CDR3aa: CASRQDRGLYYEQYF; CDR3nt: TGTGCCAGTAGGCAAGACAGGGGGCTATACTACGAGCAGTACTTC
j_gene: TRBJ1-2; abundance: .; d_gene: TRBD1; v_gene: TRBV9; CDR3aa: CASSETGTGKGGYTF; CDR3nt: TGTGCCAGCAGCGAGACAGGGACAGGGAAGGGTGGCTACACCTTC
j_gene: TRBJ2-1; abundance: .; d_gene: .; v_gene: TRBV27; CDR3aa: CASSLSPGVALNEQFF; CDR3nt: TGTGCCAGCAGTTTATCCCCGGGGGTCGCCCTAAATGAGCAGTTCTTC
j_gene: TRBJ2-3; abundance: .; d_gene: TRBD2; v_gene: TRBV9; CDR3aa: CASSYRLAESTDTQYF; CDR3nt: TGTGCCAGCAGCTATAGACTAGCGGAAAGCACAGATACGCAGTATTTT